This is a list of T cell receptor beta chains from one sample in a study of T cell changes during pregnancy in multiple sclerosis. TCRdb's copy holds only in-frame clones and misses some; the assay was immunoSEQ multiplex PCR. This table holds about 40,000 clones, just under 95% found once. The sample in question was CD8+ T cells from peripheral blood mononuclear cells, obtained in the third trimester of pregnancy. These receptor sequences come from a female donor with multiple sclerosis, enrolled in a pregnancy study. CDR3s include the opening cysteine and the closing phenylalanine or tryptophan. D genes are given only for firm matches. Clone size is given for some rows only: seen once, a few or many times, or a class if the clone is expanded.

>TRBD2|TRBJ2-6|-|TRBV4-1
TGCGCCAGCAGCCCCTGGGAGGGCGGGGGCTCTGGGGCCAACGTCCTGACTTTC
CASSPWEGGGSGANVLTF
>TRBD1|TRBJ1-1|-|TRBV19
TGTGCCAGTACCCCTGGGACAGCTATGAACACTGAAGCTTTCTTT
CASTPGTAMNTEAFF
>-|TRBJ1-6|-|TRBV4-1
TGCGCCAGCAGCCTCATAAGGGAGGATTCACCCCTCCACTTT
CASSLIREDSPLHF
>-|TRBJ2-1|-|TRBV11-2
TGTGCCAGCAGCTCCTCGTCCAGAGAGCAGTTCTTC
CASSSSSREQFF
>-|TRBJ1-6|few|TRBV4-1
TGCGCCAGCAGCCAAGATCGGGGGTTTGGTTCACCCCTCCACTTT
CASSQDRGFGSPLHF
>-|TRBJ2-2|once|TRBV10-3
TGTGCCATCAGTGAGTCCATGGGCGCCGGGGAGCTGTTTTTT
CAISESMGAGELFF
>-|TRBJ1-2|-|TRBV6-5
TGTGCCAGCAGTACCCAATTCAGGGGTAAAGGCTACACCTTC
CASSTQFRGKGYTF
>-|TRBJ1-6|-|TRBV27
TGTGCCAGCAGTCCGGATATGGGACTGAATAATTCACCCCTCCACTTT
CASSPDMGLNNSPLHF
>TRBD2|TRBJ2-1|few|TRBV6-4
TGTGCCAGCAGTGACTCGGCTAGCGGGGGGGCCTCTGGGCAGTTCTTC
CASSDSASGGASGQFF
>-|TRBJ2-1|-|TRBV4-2
TGTGCCAGCAGCCAAGCTCTCGACAATGAGCAGTTCTTC
CASSQALDNEQFF
>-|TRBJ2-5|few|TRBV10-3
TGTGCCGGGGGGGGCGGGGGCCAAGAGACCCAGTACTTC
CAGGGGGQETQYF
>-|TRBJ2-2|-|TRBV30
TGTGCCTGGAGTTTCACCGGCACCGGGGAGCTGTTTTTT
CAWSFTGTGELFF
>-|TRBJ1-1|-|TRBV6-1
TGTGCCAGCACCCTAAGGCGGACTGAAGCTTTCTTT
CASTLRRTEAFF
>TRBD2|TRBJ2-2|once|TRBV2
TGTGCCAGCGGCCGGGACTACAACACCGGGGAGCTGTTTTTT
CASGRDYNTGELFF
>-|TRBJ2-7|-|TRBV27
TGTGCCAGCAGTCCCTCCGGCTACGAGCAGTACTTC
CASSPSGYEQYF
>-|TRBJ1-6|-|TRBV6-1
TGTGCCAGCAGTGAACGGACACGAACCTATAATTCACCCCTCCACTTT
CASSERTRTYNSPLHF
>TRBD1|TRBJ2-7|-|TRBV14
TGTGCCAGCAGCCAATCGTTTGACAGGGCCCACTACGAGCAGTACTTC
CASSQSFDRAHYEQYF
>-|TRBJ1-1|-|TRBV5-1
TGCGCCAGCAGCTTGGTATCGAACACTGAAGCTTTCTTT
CASSLVSNTEAFF
>-|TRBJ1-1|-|TRBV5-1
TGCGCCAGTAGAGAGGGTTTCATGAACACTGAAGCTTTCTTT
CASREGFMNTEAFF
>-|TRBJ2-7|-|TRBV30
TGTGCCTGGAGCCCGGGGGACGCCTACGAGCAGTACTTC
CAWSPGDAYEQYF
>-|TRBJ1-5|once|TRBV6-5
TGTGCCAGCAGTTACGGGGGCGAAAGTTATCAGCCCCAGCATTTT
CASSYGGESYQPQHF
>TRBD1|TRBJ1-2|-|TRBV5-6
TGTGCCAGCAGCTCCTGGGACAGGGCGAAGACACCCAACTATGGCTACACCTTC
CASSSWDRAKTPNYGYTF
>TRBD1|TRBJ1-1|-|TRBV19
TGTGCCAGTAGTATAGATTTCCGGACAGGTTGGAACACTGAAGCTTTCTTT
CASSIDFRTGWNTEAFF
>-|TRBJ2-3|-|TRBV6-6
TGTGCCACAGGGAGTACCGGGGGGCAAGATACGCAGTATTTT
CATGSTGGQDTQYF
>TRBD2|TRBJ2-1|-|TRBV19
TGTGCCAGTAGTATAAGCGGGGAGAGCAGATTCGATGAGCAGTTCTTC
CASSISGESRFDEQFF
>-|TRBJ2-2|-|TRBV5-8
TGTGCCAGCAGCTTCGACGGACTTACCGGGGAGCTGTTTTTT
CASSFDGLTGELFF